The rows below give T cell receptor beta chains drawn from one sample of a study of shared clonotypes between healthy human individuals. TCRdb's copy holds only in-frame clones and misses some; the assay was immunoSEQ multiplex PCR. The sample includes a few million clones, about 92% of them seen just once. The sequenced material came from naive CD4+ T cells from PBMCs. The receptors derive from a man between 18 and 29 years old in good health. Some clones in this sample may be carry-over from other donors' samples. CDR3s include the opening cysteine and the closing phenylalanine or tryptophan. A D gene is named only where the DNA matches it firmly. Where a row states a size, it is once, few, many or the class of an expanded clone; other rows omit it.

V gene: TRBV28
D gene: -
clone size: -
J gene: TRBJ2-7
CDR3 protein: CASSRLVGGYEQYF
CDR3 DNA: TGTGCCAGCAGTCGTCTCGTCGGGGGCTACGAGCAGTACTTC

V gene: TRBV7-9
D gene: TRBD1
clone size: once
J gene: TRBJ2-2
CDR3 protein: CASSYNTGGRAGELFF
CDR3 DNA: TGTGCCAGCAGCTACAATACAGGGGGCAGGGCCGGGGAGCTGTTTTTT

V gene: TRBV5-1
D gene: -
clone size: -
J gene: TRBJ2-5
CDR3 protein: CASSLGQGLQETQYF
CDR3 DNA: TGCGCCAGCAGCTTGGGGCAGGGTCTTCAAGAGACCCAGTACTTC

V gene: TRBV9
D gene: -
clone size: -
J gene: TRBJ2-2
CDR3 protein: CASSVAQGANTGELFF
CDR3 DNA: TGTGCCAGCAGCGTAGCCCAGGGCGCGAACACCGGGGAGCTGTTTTTT

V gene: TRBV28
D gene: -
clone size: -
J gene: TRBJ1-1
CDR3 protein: CASSRPFSGLAAFF
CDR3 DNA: TGTGCCAGCAGTCGACCATTCTCAGGGTTGGCAGCTTTCTTT

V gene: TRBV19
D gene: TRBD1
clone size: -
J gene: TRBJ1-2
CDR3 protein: CASRTGGGYTF
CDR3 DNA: TGTGCCAGCAGGACAGGGGGCGGCTACACCTTC

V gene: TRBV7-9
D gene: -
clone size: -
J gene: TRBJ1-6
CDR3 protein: CASSLARGGSPLHF
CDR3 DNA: TGTGCCAGCAGCTTAGCGCGAGGCGGTTCACCCCTCCACTTT

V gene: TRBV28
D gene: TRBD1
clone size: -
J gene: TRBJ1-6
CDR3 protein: CASNRDSKNSPLHF
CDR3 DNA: TGTGCCAGCAATAGGGACAGCAAAAATTCACCCCTCCACTTT

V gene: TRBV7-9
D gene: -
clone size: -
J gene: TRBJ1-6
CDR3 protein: CASSFQGTYNSPLHF
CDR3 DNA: TGTGCCAGCAGCTTCCAGGGAACCTATAATTCACCCCTCCACTTT

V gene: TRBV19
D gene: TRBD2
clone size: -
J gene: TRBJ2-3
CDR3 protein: CASSIGREGPYSTDTQYF
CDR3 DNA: TGTGCCAGTAGTATAGGTCGGGAGGGCCCTTACAGCACAGATACGCAGTATTTT

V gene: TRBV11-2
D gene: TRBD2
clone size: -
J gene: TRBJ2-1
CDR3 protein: CASSRSGSYNEQFF
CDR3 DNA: TGTGCCAGCAGCCGAAGCGGGAGCTACAATGAGCAGTTCTTC

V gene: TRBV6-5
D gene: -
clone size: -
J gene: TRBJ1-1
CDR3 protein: CASSLLGKREAFF
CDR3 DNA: TGTGCCAGCAGTCTACTCGGGAAACGGGAAGCTTTCTTT

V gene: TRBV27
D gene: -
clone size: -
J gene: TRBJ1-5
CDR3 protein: CASSPIKRGSAGNQPQHF
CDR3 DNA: TGTGCCAGCAGCCCGATCAAGAGGGGGTCGGCAGGCAATCAGCCCCAGCATTTT

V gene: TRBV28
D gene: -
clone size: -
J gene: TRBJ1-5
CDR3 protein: CATKREVVQPQHF
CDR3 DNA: TGTGCCACCAAAAGAGAGGTTGTTCAGCCCCAGCATTTT

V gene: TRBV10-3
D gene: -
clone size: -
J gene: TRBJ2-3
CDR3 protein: CAIRMGLPGDTQYF
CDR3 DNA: TGTGCCATCAGGATGGGACTCCCCGGGGATACGCAGTATTTT

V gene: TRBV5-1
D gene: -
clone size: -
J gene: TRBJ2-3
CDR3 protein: CASSLDLRARRGDTQYF
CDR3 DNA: TGCGCCAGCAGCTTGGATTTAAGGGCCCGAAGGGGAGATACGCAGTATTTT

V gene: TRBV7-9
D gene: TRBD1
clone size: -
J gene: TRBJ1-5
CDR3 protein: CASSLALGTGGNQPQHF
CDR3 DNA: TGTGCCAGCAGCTTAGCGCTGGGGACAGGGGGGAACCAGCCCCAGCATTTT

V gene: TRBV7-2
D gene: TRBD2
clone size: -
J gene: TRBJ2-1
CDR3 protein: CASSFTSGRASNEQFF
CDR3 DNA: TGTGCCAGCAGCTTCACTAGCGGGAGGGCCTCCAATGAGCAGTTCTTC

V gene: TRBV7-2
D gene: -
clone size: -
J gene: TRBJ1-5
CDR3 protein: CASSSDPRRPYLLNQPQHF
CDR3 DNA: TGTGCCAGCAGCTCGGATCCCAGGCGCCCATATTTACTTAATCAGCCCCAGCATTTT

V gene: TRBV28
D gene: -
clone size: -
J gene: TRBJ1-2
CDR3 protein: CASSLVAGAYGYTF
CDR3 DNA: TGTGCCAGCAGCCTGGTCGCAGGGGCCTATGGCTACACCTTC

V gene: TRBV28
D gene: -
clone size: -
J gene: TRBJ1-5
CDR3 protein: CASSSDSLASNQPQHF
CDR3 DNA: TGTGCCAGCAGCTCTGACAGCCTCGCAAGCAATCAGCCCCAGCATTTT

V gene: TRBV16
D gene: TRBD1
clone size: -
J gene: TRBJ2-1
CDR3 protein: CASSQGQGNYNEQFF
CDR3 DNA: TGTGCCAGCAGCCAAGGACAGGGGAACTACAATGAGCAGTTCTTC

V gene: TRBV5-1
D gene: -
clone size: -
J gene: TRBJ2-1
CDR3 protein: CASSAGDFYNEQFF
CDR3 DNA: TGCGCCAGCAGCGCGGGTGACTTTTACAATGAGCAGTTCTTC

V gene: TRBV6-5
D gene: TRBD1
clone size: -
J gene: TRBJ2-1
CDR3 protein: CASSYSRTGQHNEQFF
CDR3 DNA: TGTGCCAGCAGTTACTCGAGAACGGGACAGCACAATGAGCAGTTCTTC

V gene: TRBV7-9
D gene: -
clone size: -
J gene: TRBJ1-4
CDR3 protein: CASSPQGGENEKLFF
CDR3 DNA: TGTGCCAGCAGCCCGCAGGGCGGGGAGAATGAAAAACTGTTTTTT

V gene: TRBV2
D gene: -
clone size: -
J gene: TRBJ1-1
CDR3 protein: CASSEDSGVAFF
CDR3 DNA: TGTGCCAGCAGTGAAGACAGTGGCGTAGCTTTCTTT

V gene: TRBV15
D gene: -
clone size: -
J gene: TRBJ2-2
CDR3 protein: CATSRAGTPTGELFF
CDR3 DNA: TGTGCCACCAGCAGAGCCGGGACTCCCACCGGGGAGCTGTTTTTT

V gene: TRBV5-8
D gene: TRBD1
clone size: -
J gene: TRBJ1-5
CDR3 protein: CASRIFPGQGSVGNQPQHF
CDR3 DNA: TGTGCCAGCAGGATATTTCCGGGACAGGGGTCGGTAGGTAATCAGCCCCAGCATTTT

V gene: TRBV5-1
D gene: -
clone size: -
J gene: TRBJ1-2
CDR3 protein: CASSTDQKTYGYTF
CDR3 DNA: TGCGCCAGCAGCACGGACCAGAAGACATATGGCTACACCTTC

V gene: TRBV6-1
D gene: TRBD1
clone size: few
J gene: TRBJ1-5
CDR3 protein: CASSGKFTGAGNQPQHF
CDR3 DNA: TGTGCCAGCAGTGGGAAGTTTACAGGGGCGGGCAATCAGCCCCAGCATTTT

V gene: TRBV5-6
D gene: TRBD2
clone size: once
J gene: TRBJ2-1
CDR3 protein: CASTQTSGGWNEQFF
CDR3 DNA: TGTGCCAGCACCCAGACGTCGGGAGGGTGGAATGAGCAGTTCTTC

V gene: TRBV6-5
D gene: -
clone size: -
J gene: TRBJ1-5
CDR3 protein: CASSYLGQFGQPQHF
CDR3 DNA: TGTGCCAGCAGTTACCTCGGACAGTTTGGGCAGCCCCAGCATTTT

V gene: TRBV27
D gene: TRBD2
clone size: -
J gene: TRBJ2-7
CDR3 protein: CASSPRDDTGLGEGYEQYF
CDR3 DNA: TGTGCCAGCAGTCCCAGGGACGATACGGGATTGGGGGAGGGCTACGAGCAGTACTTC

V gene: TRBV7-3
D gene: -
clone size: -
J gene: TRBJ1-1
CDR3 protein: CASSFSVNTEAFF
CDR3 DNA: TGTGCCAGCAGCTTTTCAGTGAACACTGAAGCTTTCTTT

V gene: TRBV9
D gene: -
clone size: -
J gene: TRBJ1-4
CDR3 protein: CASSLTGTLANEKLFF
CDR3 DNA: TGTGCCAGCAGCTTAACGGGGACGTTGGCTAATGAAAAACTGTTTTTT

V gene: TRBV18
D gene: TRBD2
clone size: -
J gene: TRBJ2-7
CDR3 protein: CASSPTSGFYEQYF
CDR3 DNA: TGTGCCAGCTCACCAACTAGCGGGTTCTACGAGCAGTACTTC

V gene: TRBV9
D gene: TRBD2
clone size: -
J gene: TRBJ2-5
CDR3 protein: CASSVKGGSGRDLQETQYF
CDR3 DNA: TGTGCCAGCAGCGTAAAGGGGGGGAGCGGGAGGGACCTCCAAGAGACCCAGTACTTC

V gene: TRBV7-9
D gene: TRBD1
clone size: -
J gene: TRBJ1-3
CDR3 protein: CASSQGTGTLSGNTIYF
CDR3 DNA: TGTGCCAGCAGCCAGGGGACAGGGACCCTCTCTGGAAACACCATATATTTT

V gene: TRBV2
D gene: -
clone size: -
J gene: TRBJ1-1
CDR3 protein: CASSAGAQGTEAFF
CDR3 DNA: TGTGCCAGCAGTGCTGGAGCCCAGGGGACTGAAGCTTTCTTT

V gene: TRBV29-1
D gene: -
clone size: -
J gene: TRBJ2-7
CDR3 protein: CSAKSTGHSYEQYF
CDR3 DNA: TGCAGCGCTAAATCGACAGGACATTCCTACGAGCAGTACTTC

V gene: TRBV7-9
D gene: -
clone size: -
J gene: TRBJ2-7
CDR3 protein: CASSLEGEAHEQYF
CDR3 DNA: TGTGCCAGCAGCTTAGAAGGGGAGGCCCACGAGCAGTACTTC

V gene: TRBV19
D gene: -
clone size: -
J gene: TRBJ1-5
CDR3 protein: CASSTGFTINQPQHF
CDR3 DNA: TGTGCCAGTAGTACAGGTTTCACCATCAATCAGCCCCAGCATTTT

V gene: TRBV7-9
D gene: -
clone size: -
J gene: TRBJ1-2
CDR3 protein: CASSLDRSNYGYTF
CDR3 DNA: TGTGCCAGCAGCTTAGACAGGTCAAACTATGGCTACACCTTC

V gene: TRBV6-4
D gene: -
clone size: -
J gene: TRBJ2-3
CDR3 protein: CASSGGLPLYGINTQYF
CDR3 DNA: TGTGCCAGCAGTGGGGGACTCCCCCTTTACGGCATAAATACGCAGTATTTT

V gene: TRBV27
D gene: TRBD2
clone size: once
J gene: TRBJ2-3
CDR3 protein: CASRSSGRPDTQYF
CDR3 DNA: TGTGCCAGCAGGTCTAGCGGGAGGCCGGATACGCAGTATTTT

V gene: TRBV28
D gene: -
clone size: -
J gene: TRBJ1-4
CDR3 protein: CASSRGGVEKLFF
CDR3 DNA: TGTGCCAGCAGTCGTGGGGGCGTGGAAAAACTGTTTTTT

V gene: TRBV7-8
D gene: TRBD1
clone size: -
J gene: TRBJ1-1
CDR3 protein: CASSFQTGVGTEAFF
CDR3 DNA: TGTGCCAGCAGCTTCCAGACAGGGGTAGGCACTGAAGCTTTCTTT

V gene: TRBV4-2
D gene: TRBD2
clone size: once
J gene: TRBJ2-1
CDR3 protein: CASSQRTSGAYNEQFF
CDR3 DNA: TGTGCCAGCAGCCAACGGACTAGCGGGGCATACAATGAGCAGTTCTTC